Listed below are T cell receptor beta chains from one sample, sequenced in a study of cytomegalovirus exposure and HLA in healthy donors. The protocol was immunoSEQ multiplex PCR, while the TCRdb copy is restricted to in-frame clones and leaves out a portion. The data show some 120,000 clones, around 70% seen once. The sample taken for sequencing was PBMCs. Receptors were obtained from a woman in her thirties or forties in good health and CMV-seronegative. The CDR3 runs from the conserved cysteine through the conserved F or W. The D gene is left open where the match is weak. For some rows the clone size is stated as once, few or many, or as a class when expanded; others skip it.

v_call	d_call	j_call	clone_size	cdr3_aa	cdr3_nt
TRBV5-5	TRBD1	TRBJ1-6	.	CASSPGQGYNSPLHF	TGTGCCAGCAGCCCGGGACAGGGCTATAATTCACCCCTCCACTTT
TRBV4-3	.	TRBJ2-7	.	CASSQDLMGQISYEQYF	TGCGCCAGCAGCCAAGATCTAATGGGACAAATTTCCTACGAGCAGTACTTC
TRBV6-1	TRBD2	TRBJ2-1	once	CASRQTSAEQFF	TGTGCCAGCAGACAGACTAGCGCGGAGCAGTTCTTC
TRBV4-1	TRBD1	TRBJ1-1	.	CASSQPGQGRAFF	TGCGCCAGCAGCCAACCAGGACAGGGGAGGGCTTTCTTT
TRBV6-1	.	TRBJ1-1	.	CASNLRGNTEAFF	TGTGCCAGCAACCTCAGGGGGAACACTGAAGCTTTCTTT
TRBV30	.	TRBJ2-1	.	CAWTDTLGDEQFF	TGTGCCTGGACCGATACACTTGGAGACGAGCAGTTCTTC
TRBV28	TRBD2	TRBJ2-7	few	CASSPTSGVSWQYF	TGTGCCAGCAGTCCGACTAGCGGTGTTTCATGGCAGTACTTC
TRBV5-1	TRBD2	TRBJ2-3	.	CASSRGTSGSGVDTQYF	TGCGCCAGCAGCCGGGGGACTAGCGGGAGTGGGGTAGATACGCAGTATTTT
TRBV7-9	.	TRBJ1-5	few	CASSLRRGQPQHF	TGTGCCAGCAGCTTGCGGAGAGGTCAGCCCCAGCATTTT
TRBV5-6	.	TRBJ2-1	.	CASSWGLDLDEQFF	TGTGCCAGCAGCTGGGGACTGGACTTGGATGAGCAGTTCTTC
TRBV9	TRBD2	TRBJ2-2	.	CASSAGVAGFTGELFF	TGTGCCAGCAGCGCGGGGGTAGCGGGTTTCACCGGGGAGCTGTTTTTT
TRBV19	TRBD1	TRBJ1-2	.	CASSPNRQGGGYTF	TGTGCCAGTAGTCCCAACCGACAGGGCGGTGGCTACACCTTC
TRBV4-1	.	TRBJ1-1	.	CASSQGGVSTEAFF	TGCGCCAGCAGCCAAGGGGGGGTGAGCACTGAAGCTTTCTTT
TRBV30	.	TRBJ2-4	.	CAWSRVKNIQYF	TGTGCCTGGAGCCGGGTAAAAAACATTCAGTACTTC
TRBV6-5	.	TRBJ2-1	.	CASSVGSSDEQFF	TGTGCCAGCAGTGTCGGGAGTTCTGATGAGCAGTTCTTC